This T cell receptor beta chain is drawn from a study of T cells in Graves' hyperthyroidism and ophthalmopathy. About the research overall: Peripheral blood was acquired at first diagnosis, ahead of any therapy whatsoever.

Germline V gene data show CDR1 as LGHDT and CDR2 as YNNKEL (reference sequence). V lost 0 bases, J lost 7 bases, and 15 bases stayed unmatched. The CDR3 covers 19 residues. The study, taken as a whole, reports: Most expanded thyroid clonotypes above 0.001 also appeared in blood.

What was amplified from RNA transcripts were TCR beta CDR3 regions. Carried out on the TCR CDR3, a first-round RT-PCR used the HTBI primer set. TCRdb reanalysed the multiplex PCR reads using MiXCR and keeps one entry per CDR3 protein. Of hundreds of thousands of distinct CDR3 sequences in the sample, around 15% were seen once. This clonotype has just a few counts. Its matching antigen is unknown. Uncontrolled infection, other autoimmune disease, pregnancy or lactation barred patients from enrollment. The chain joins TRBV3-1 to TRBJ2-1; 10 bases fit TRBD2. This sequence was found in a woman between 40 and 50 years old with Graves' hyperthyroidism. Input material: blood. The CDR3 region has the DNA TGTGCCAGCAGCCAAGAACCCCGGGCGAGCGGGAGGGCCGGGAATGAGCAGTTCTTC. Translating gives CASSQEPRASGRAGNEQFF.